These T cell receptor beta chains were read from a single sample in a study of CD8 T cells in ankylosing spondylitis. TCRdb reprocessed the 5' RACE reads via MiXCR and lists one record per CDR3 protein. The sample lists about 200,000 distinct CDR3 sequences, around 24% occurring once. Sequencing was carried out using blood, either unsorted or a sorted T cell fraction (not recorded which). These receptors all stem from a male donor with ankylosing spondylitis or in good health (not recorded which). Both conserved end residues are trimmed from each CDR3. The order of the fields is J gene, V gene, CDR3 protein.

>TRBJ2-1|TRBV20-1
SAPPPAGLLNEQF
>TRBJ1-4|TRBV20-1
SASPGTTNEKLF
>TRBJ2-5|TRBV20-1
SASRGDETQY
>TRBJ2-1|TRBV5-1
ASSLGLGTTGGGQF
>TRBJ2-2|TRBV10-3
AIRGTSVDGELF
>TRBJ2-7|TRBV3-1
ASSQDFGSGFYEQY
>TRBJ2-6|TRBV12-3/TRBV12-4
ASRRDSSGANVLT
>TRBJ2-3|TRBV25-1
ASSESGWGLGKDTQY
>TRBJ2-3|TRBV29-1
SVAPRATGDTQY
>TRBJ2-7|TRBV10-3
AISEVGQGDEQY
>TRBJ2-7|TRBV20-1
SASGGMREYEQY
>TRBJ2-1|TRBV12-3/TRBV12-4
ASSQNRWNEQF
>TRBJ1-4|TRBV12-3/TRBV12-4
ASRRAGGAEKLF
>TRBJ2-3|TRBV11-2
ASSLGGTSGSIYTDTQY
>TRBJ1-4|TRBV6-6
ASKLGEEKLF
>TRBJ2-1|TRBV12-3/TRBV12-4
ASSPGTLTEQF
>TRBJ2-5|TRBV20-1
SASGLIETQY
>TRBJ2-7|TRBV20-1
SATALLGTTYEQY
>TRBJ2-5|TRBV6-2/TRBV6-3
ASSYSNPGVEETQY
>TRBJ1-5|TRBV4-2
ASSQDGDQPQH
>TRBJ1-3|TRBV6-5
ASSYSQGNTIY
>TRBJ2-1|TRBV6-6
ASSYDPTGTSGRSNEQF